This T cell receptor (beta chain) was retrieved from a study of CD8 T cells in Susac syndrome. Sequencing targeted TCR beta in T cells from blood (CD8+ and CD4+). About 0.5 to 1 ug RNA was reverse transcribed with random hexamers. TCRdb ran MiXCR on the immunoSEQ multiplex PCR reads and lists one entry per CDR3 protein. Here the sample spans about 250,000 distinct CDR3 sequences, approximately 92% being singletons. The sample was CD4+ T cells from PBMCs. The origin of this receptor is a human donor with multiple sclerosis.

The CDR3 nucleotides read TGCGCCAGCAGCGGGGCTGGGGCCAACGTCCTGACTTTC. It is translated as CASSGAGANVLTF. The chain combines TRBV5-1 with TRBJ2-6; D not resolved. This CDR3 is 13 amino acids long. Trimming removed 4 bases from V and 2 bases from J, with 4 bases in between. Germline V lookup: CDR1 SGHRS, CDR2 YFSETQ.